This T cell receptor beta chain derives from a study of OX40 agonist ivuxolimab in advanced cancers. This clone has a single count. Antigen unknown. Broader study findings: Blood T cells, both CD4+ and CD8+, expanded clonally by week 6 at 0.1 to 3.0 mg/kg.

Trimming took off 0 bases at V and 9 bases at J, with 12 bases between the two ends. The CDR3 runs to 14 residues. CDR1 is MNHEY and CDR2 is SMNVEV in the germline V gene (reference sequence). TCRdb's table, derived via immunoSEQ multiplex PCR, lists solely in-frame clones and lacks some. The data show approximately 77,000 clones, around 91% seen once. This TCR was recovered from an adult with an advanced solid tumor such as melanoma, head and neck, liver or kidney cancer. Material: CD4+ or CD8+ T cells sorted from blood, obtained in a trial of the OX40 agonist ivuxolimab. The chain carries TRBV27 and TRBJ2-1, with a tentative D call TRBD2 (5 bases). The CDR3: CASSLSWEKGEQFF. The CDR3 nucleotides are TGTGCCAGCAGTTTATCGTGGGAGAAAGGTGAGCAGTTCTTC.